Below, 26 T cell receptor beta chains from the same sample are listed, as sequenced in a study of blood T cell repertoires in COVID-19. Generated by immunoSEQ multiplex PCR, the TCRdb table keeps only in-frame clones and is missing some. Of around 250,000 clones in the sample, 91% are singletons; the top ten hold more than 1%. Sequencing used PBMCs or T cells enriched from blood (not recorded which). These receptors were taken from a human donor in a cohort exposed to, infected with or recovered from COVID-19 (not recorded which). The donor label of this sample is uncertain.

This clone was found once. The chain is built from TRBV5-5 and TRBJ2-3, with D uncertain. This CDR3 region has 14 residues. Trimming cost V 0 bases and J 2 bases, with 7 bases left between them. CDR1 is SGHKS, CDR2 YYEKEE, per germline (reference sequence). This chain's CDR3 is CASSLDSPTDTQYF. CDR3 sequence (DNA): TGTGCCAGCAGCTTGGACAGTCCCACAGATACGCAGTATTTT.

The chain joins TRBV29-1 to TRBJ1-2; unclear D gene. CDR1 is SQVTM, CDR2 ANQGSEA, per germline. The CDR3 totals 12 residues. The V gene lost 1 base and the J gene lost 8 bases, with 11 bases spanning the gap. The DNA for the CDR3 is TGCAGCGTTGAAGTTAACTCCCACGGCTACACCTTC. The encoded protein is CSVEVNSHGYTF.

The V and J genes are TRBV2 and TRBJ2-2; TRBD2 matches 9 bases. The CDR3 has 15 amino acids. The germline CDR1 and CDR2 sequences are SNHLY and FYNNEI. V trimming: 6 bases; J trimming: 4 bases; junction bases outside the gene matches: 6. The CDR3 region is CASSLSGGPTGELFF. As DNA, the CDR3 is TGTGCCAGCAGCCTTAGCGGGGGACCCACCGGGGAGCTGTTTTTT.

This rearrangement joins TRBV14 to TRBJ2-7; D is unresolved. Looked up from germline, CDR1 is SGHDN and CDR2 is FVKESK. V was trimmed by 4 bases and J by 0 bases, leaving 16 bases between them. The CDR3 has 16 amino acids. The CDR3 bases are TGTGCCAGCAGCCCTCTCTGGAGCCTGAGCTCCTACGAGCAGTACTTC. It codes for CASSPLWSLSSYEQYF.

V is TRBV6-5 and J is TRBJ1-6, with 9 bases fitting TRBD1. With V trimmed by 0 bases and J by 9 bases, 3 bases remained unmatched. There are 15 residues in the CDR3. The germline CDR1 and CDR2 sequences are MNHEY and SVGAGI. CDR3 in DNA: TGTGCCAGCAGTTACTCGGGACAGGGTAGTTCACCCCTCCACTTT. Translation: CASSYSGQGSSPLHF.

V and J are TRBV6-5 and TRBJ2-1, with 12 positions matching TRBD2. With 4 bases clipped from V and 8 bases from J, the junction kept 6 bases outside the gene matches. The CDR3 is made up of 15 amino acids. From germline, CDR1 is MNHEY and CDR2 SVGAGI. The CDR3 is CASSLLAGGGDEQFF. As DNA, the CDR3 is TGTGCCAGCAGTTTACTAGCGGGGGGCGGGGATGAGCAGTTCTTC.

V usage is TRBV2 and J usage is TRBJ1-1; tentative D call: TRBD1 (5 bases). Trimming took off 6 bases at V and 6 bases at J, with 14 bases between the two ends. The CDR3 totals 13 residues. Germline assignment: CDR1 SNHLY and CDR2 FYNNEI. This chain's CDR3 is CASRGEGGAEAFF. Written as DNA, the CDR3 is TGTGCCAGCAGGGGGGAGGGAGGCGCTGAAGCTTTCTTT.

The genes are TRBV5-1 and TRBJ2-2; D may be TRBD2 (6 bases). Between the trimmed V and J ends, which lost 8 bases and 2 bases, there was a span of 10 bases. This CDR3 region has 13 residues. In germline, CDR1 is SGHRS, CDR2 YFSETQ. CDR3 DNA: TGCGCCAGTTCGCGGGGTAACACCGGGGAGCTGTTTTTT. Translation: CASSRGNTGELFF. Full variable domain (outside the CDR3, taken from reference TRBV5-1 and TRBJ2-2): KAGVTQTPRYLIKTRGQQVTLSCSPISGHRSVSWYQQTPGQGLQFLFEYFSETQRNKGNFPGRFSGRQFSNSRSEMNVSTLELGDSALYLCASSRGNTGELFFGEGSRLTVL.

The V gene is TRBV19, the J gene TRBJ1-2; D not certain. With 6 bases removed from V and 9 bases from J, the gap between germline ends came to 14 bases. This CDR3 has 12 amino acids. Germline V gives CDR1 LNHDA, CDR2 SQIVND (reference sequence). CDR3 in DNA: TGTGCCAGTAGGGAGTCCCCTTTAAGCTACACCTTC. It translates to CASRESPLSYTF.

CDR3 in amino acids: CASSYLAGGRDEQFF. DNA of the CDR3: TGTGCCAGCAGCTACCTAGCGGGGGGGCGCGATGAGCAGTTCTTC. The rearrangement links TRBV7-2 to TRBJ2-1, with 12 bases aligning to TRBD2. The CDR3 contains 15 residues. CDR1 is SGHTA and CDR2 is FQGNSA in the germline V gene. The J segment lost 8 bases and the V segment lost 4 bases, leaving 6 bases of the junction unmatched. The entire variable domain, with the rest obtained from reference TRBV7-2 and TRBJ2-1, is as follows: GAGVSQSPSNKVTEKGKDVELRCDPISGHTALYWYRQSLGQGLEFLIYFQGNSAPDKSGLPSDRFSAERTGGSVSTLTIQRTQQEDSAVYLCASSYLAGGRDEQFFGPGTRLTVL.

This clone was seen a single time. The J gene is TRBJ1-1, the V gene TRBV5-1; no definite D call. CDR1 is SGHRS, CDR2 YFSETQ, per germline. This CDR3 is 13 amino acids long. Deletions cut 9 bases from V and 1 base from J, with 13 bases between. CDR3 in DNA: TGCGCCACGAAGGAGTTACCGAACACTGAAGCTTTCTTT. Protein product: CATKELPNTEAFF. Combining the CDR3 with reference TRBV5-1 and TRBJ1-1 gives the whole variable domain KAGVTQTPRYLIKTRGQQVTLSCSPISGHRSVSWYQQTPGQGLQFLFEYFSETQRNKGNFPGRFSGRQFSNSRSEMNVSTLELGDSALYLCATKELPNTEAFFGQGTRLTVV.

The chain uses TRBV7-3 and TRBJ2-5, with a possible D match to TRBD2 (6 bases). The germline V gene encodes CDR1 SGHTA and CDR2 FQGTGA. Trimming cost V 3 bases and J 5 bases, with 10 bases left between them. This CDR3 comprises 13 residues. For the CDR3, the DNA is TGTGCCAGCAGCTTTGGGACTCAGGAGACCCAGTACTTC. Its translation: CASSFGTQETQYF. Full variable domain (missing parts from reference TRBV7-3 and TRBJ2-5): GAGVSQTPSNKVTEKGKYVELRCDPISGHTALYWYRQSLGQGPEFLIYFQGTGAADDSGLPNDRFFAVRPEGSVSTLKIQRTERGDSAVYLCASSFGTQETQYFGPGTRLLVL.

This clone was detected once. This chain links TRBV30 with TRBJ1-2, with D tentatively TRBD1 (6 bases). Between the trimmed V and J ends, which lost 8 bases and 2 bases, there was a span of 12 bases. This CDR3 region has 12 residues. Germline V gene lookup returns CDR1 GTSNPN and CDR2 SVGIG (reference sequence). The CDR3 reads CAGGRGNYGYTF. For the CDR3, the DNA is TGTGCCGGGGGGAGGGGGAACTATGGCTACACCTTC.

The CDR3 spells CASSSHPTGPEGQYF. The CDR3 DNA sequence: TGTGCCAGCAGCTCGCACCCTACCGGGCCGGAGGGCCAGTACTTC. The V and J genes are TRBV7-3 and TRBJ2-5, with D possibly being TRBD2 (6 bases). CDR1 is SGHTA and CDR2 is FQGTGA in the germline V gene. V dropped 4 bases and J dropped 10 bases, with 22 bases sitting between them. The CDR3 totals 15 residues.

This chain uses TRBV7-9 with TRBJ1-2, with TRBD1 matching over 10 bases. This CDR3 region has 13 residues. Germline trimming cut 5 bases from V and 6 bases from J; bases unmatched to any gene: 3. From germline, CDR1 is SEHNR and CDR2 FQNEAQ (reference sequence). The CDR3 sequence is CASSAGQGNGYTF. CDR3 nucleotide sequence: TGTGCCAGCAGCGCGGGACAGGGGAATGGCTACACCTTC.

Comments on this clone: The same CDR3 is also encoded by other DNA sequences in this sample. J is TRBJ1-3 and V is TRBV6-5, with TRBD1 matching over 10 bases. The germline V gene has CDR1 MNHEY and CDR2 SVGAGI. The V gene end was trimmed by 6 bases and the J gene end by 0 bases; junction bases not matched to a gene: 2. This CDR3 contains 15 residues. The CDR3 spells CASSRDRGSGNTIYF. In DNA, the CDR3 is TGTGCCAGCAGCCGGGACAGGGGCTCTGGAAACACCATATATTTT.

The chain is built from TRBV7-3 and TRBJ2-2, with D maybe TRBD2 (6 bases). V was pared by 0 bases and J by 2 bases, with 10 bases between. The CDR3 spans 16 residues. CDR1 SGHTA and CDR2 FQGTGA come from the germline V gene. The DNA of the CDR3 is TGTGCCAGCAGCTTAACCCAGGGACTTAACACCGGGGAGCTGTTTTTT. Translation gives CASSLTQGLNTGELFF.

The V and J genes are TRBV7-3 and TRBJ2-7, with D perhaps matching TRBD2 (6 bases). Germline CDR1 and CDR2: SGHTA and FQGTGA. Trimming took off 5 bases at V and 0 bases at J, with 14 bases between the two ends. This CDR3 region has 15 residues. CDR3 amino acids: CASSLGGERSYEQYF. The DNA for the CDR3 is TGTGCCAGCAGCCTAGGCGGGGAGCGCTCCTACGAGCAGTACTTC.

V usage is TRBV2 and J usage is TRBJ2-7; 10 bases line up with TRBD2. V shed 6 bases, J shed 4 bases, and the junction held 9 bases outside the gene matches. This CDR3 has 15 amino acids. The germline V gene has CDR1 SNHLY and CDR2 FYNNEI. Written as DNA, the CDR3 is TGTGCCAGCAGGGAGGCTAGCGGGGGCCGTTACGAGCAGTACTTC. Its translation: CASREASGGRYEQYF.

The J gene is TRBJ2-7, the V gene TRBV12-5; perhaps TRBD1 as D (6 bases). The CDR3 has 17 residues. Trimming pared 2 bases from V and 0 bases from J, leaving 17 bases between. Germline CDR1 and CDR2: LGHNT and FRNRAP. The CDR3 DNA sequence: TGTGCTAGTGGTTTGTCCCCCAGACAGGACCTCTCCTACGAGCAGTACTTC. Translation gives CASGLSPRQDLSYEQYF.

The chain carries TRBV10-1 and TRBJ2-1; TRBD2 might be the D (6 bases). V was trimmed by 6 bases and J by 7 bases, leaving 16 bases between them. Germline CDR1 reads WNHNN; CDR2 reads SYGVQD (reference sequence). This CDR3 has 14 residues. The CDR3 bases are TGCGCCAGCAGGTTCGGCGGGGAAGATAATGAGCAGTTCTTC. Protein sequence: CASRFGGEDNEQFF.

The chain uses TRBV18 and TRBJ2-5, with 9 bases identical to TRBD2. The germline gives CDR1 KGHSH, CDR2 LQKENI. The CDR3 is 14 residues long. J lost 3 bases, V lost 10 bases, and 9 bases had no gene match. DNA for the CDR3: TGTGCCACCAAACCGGGACTAGCAGAAGAGACCCAGTACTTC. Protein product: CATKPGLAEETQYF.

CDR3 coding DNA: TGTGCCAGCAGCCAAGATGAGGGCAACTATGGCTACACCTTC. Translating gives CASSQDEGNYGYTF. The chain carries TRBV4-2 and TRBJ1-2; D remains ambiguous. The germline gives CDR1 LGHNA, CDR2 YNFKEQ. This CDR3 region has 14 residues. V was cut by 0 bases and J by 2 bases, with 7 bases left in between.

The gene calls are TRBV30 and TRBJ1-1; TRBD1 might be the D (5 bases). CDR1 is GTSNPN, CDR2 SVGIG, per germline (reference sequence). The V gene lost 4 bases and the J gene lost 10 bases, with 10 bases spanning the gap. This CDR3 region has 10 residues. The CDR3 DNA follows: TGTGCCTGGAAAAGACAGACAGCTTTCTTT. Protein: CAWKRQTAFF.

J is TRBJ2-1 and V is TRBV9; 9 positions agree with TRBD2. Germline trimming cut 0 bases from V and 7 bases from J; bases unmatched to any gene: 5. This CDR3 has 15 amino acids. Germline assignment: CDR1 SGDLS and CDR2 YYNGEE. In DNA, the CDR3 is TGTGCCAGCAGCGTAGGCGGGGGGGCACGGAATGAGCAGTTCTTC. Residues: CASSVGGGARNEQFF.

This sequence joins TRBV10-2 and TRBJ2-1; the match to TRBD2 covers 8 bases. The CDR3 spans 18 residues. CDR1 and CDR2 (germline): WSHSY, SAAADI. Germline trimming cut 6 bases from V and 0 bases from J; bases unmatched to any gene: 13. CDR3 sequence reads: CASRELIQLAVSYNEQFF. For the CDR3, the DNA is TGCGCCAGCAGAGAACTGATCCAACTAGCGGTCTCCTACAATGAGCAGTTCTTC.